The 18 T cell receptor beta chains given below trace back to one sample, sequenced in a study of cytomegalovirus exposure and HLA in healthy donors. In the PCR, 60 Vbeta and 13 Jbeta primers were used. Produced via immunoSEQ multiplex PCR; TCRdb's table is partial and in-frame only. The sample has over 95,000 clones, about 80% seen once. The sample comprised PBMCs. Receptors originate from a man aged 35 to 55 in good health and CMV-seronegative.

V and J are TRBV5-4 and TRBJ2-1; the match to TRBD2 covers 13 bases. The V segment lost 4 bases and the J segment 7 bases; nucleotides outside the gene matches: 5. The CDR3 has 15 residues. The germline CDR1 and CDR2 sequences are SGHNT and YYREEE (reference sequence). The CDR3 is CASSRTSGGANEQFF. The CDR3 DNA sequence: TGTGCCAGCAGCAGAACTAGCGGGGGGGCTAATGAGCAGTTCTTC. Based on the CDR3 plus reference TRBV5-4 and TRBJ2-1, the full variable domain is ETGVTQSPTHLIKTRGQQVTLRCSSQSGHNTVSWYQQALGQGPQFIFQYYREEENGRGNFPPRFSGLQFPNYSSELNVNALELDDSALYLCASSRTSGGANEQFFGPGTRLTVL.

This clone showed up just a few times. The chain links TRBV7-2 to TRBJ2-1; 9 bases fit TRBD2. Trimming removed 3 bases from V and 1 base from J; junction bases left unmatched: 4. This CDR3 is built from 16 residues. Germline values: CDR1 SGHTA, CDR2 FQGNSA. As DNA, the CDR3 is TGTGCCAGCAGCTTGCGACTAGCGGTTTCCTACAATGAGCAGTTCTTC. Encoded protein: CASSLRLAVSYNEQFF. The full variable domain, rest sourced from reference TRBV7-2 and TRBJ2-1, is GAGVSQSPSNKVTEKGKDVELRCDPISGHTALYWYRQSLGQGLEFLIYFQGNSAPDKSGLPSDRFSAERTGGSVSTLTIQRTQQEDSAVYLCASSLRLAVSYNEQFFGPGTRLTVL.

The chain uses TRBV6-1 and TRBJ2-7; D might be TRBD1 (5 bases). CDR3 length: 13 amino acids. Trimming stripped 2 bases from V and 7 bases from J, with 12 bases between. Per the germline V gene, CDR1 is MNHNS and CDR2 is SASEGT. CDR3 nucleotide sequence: TGTGCCAGCAGTGAACTCAGGGCAGGGGAGCAGTACTTC. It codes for CASSELRAGEQYF.

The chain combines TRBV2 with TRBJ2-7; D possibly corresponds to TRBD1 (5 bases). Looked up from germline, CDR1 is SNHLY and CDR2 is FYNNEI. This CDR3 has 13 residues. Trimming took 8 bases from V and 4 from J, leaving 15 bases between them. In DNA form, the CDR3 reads TGTGCCAGCGGGGCAAGGGGCTGGTACGAGCAGTACTTC. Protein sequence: CASGARGWYEQYF.

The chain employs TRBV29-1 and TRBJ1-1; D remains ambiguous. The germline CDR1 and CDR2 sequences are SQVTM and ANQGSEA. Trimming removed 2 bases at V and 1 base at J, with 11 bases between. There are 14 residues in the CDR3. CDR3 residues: CSVEPGDRNTEAFF. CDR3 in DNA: TGCAGCGTTGAACCCGGAGACCGGAACACTGAAGCTTTCTTT.

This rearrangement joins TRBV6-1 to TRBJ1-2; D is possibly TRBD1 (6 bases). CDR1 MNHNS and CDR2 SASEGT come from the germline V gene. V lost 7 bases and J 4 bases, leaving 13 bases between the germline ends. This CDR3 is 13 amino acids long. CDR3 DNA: TGTGCCAGCAATTCAGGGGCAGGCTATGGCTACACCTTC. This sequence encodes CASNSGAGYGYTF.

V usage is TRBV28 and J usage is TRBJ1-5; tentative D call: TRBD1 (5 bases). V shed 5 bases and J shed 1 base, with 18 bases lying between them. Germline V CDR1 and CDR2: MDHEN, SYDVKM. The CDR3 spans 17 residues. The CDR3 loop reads CASSPGFGPLSNQPQHF. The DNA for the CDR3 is TGTGCCAGCAGTCCAGGGTTTGGACCCCTAAGCAATCAGCCCCAGCATTTT.

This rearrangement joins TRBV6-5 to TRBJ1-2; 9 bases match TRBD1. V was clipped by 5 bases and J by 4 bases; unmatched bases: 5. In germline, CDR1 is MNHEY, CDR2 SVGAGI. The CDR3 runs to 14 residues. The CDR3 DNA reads TGTGCCAGCAGTCCTCTGGGACAGGGCTATGGCTACACCTTC. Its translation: CASSPLGQGYGYTF.

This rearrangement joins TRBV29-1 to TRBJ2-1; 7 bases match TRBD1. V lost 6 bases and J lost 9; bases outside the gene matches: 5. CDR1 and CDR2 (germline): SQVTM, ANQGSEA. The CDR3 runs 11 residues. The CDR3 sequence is CSVMTGIEQFF. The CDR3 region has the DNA TGCAGCGTCATGACAGGGATTGAGCAGTTCTTC.

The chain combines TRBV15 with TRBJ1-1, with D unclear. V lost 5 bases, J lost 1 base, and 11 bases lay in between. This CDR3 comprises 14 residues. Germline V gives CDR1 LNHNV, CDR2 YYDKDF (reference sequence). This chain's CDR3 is CATSFRTSNTEAFF. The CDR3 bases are TGTGCCACCAGCTTCCGTACATCGAACACTGAAGCTTTCTTT.

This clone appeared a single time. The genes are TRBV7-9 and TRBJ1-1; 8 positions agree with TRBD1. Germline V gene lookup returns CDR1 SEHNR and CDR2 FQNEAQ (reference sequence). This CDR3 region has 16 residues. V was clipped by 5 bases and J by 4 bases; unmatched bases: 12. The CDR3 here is CASSSGQGGGSTEAFF. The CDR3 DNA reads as TGTGCCAGCAGCAGCGGACAGGGTGGCGGCAGCACTGAAGCTTTCTTT.

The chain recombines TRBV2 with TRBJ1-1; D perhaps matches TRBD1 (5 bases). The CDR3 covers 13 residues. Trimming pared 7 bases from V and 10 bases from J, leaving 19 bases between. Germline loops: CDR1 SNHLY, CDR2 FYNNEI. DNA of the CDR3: TGTGCCAGCATAGACAGATACCCTAGTCTAGCTTTCTTT. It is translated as CASIDRYPSLAFF.

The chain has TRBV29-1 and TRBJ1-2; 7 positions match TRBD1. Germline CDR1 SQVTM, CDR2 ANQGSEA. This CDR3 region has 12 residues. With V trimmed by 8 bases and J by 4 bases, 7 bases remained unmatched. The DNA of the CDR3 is TGCAGCACCGGGGACAGCGTCTATGGCTACACCTTC. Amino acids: CSTGDSVYGYTF.

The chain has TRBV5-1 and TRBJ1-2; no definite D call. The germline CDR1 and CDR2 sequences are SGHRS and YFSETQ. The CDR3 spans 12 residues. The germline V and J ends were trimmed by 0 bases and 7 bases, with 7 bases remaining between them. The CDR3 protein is CASSLGEGGYTF. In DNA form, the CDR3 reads TGCGCCAGCAGCTTGGGAGAGGGTGGCTACACCTTC.

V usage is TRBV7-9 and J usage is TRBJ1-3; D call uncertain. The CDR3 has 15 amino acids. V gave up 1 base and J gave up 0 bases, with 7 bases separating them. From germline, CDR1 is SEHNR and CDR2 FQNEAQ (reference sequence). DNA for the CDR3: TGTGCCAGCAGCTTAGACGGGTTCTCTGGAAACACCATATATTTT. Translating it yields CASSLDGFSGNTIYF.

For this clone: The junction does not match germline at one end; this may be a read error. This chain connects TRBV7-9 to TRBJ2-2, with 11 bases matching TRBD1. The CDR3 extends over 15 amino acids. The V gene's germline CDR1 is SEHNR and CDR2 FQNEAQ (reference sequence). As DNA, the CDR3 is TGTTCCAGCAGCCTGGGACAGGGGGTGGCCGGGGAGCTGTTTTTT. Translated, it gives CSSSLGQGVAGELFF.

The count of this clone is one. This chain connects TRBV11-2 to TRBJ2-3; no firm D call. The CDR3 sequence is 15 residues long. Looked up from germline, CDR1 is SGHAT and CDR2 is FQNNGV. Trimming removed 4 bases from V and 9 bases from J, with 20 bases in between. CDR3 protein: CASSSQMGELYTQYF. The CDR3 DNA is TGTGCCAGCAGCTCACAGATGGGTGAGCTTTACACGCAGTATTTT. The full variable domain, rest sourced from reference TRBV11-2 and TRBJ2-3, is EAGVAQSPRYKIIEKRQSVAFWCNPISGHATLYWYQQILGQGPKLLIQFQNNGVVDDSQLPKDRFSAERLKGVDSTLKIQPAKLEDSAVYLCASSSQMGELYTQYFGPGTRLTVL.

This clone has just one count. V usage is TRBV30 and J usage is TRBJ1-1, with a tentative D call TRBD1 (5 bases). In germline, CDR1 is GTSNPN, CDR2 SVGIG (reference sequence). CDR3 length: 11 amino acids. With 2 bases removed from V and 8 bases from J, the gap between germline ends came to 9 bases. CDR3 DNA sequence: TGTGCCTGGAGTTCTGGGGGGGAAGCTTTCTTT. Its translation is CAWSSGGEAFF.